This TCR beta chain was profiled in a study of blood T cell repertoires in COVID-19. The germline V gene has CDR1 ENHRY and CDR2 SYGVKD. V lost 3 bases to trimming and J lost 0 bases, with 5 bases between them. CDR3 size: 13 residues. In the study's own analysis: Reference gene primers were amplified, and this amplification served to estimate nucleated cell counts. TCRdb keeps only in-frame clones here, not all; method: immunoSEQ multiplex PCR. The V and J calls and clone size come from that table; D and trimming were worked out from the DNA. The repertoire consists of roughly 350,000 clones, with 88% occurring once and the leading ten covering under 4.5%.

This chain connects TRBV10-3 to TRBJ1-2, with D unclear. Sequencing was done on a sample of peripheral blood. The TCR comes from a woman aged 50 to 60 with active or convalescent COVID-19. As DNA, the CDR3 is TGTGCCATCAGTGAACAGTCTAACTATGGCTACACCTTC. It encodes CAISEQSNYGYTF.